The T cell receptor (beta chain) under discussion was sequenced for a study of blood T cell repertoires in COVID-19. About the study: Samples representing acute and convalescent COVID-19 were sourced from the United States, Italy and Spain. Sample material is recorded as cDNA or gDNA derived from T cells, B-cell-depleted T cells, or PBMCs.

Only in-frame clones appear in the TCRdb table, and some are missing; sequencing was by immunoSEQ multiplex PCR. The sample shows 88,000 or so clones, roughly 80% of them seen only once. The sequence derives from a human donor in a cohort sampled during active COVID-19. The material sequenced was peripheral blood.

CDR3 DNA: TGCGCCAGCAGTGCCGGAGGATCTAACTATGGCTACACCTTC. This sequence encodes CASSAGGSNYGYTF. The V call is TRBV5-1, the J call TRBJ1-2, with D unclear. Germline V gene sequence: CDR1 SGHRS, CDR2 YFSETQ. V lost 5 bases, J lost 0 bases, and 11 bases lay in between. CDR3 size: 14 residues.